These 3 T cell receptor beta chains came from one sample sequenced in a study of OX40 agonist ivuxolimab in advanced cancers. Generated by immunoSEQ multiplex PCR, the TCRdb table keeps only in-frame clones and is missing some. Found here are 40,000 to 45,000 clones, about 81% of them singletons; the top ten hold 2.6%. The sample here was CD4+ or CD8+ T cells sorted from blood, taken in a trial of the OX40 agonist ivuxolimab. The receptors come from an adult with an advanced solid tumor such as melanoma, head and neck, liver or kidney cancer.

The V gene is TRBV7-8, the J gene TRBJ1-2, with a tentative D call TRBD1 (5 bases). Trimming stripped 6 bases from V and 3 bases from J, with 20 bases between. The length of the CDR3 is 16 residues. The germline V gene has CDR1 SGHVS and CDR2 FQNEAQ. This CDR3 reads CASSYVGSLGDYGYTF. The CDR3 nucleotides are TGTGCCAGCAGTTACGTGGGCTCCTTGGGGGACTATGGCTACACCTTC.

The chain recombines TRBV7-9 with TRBJ2-1; 8 nucleotides match TRBD2. Germline V CDR1 and CDR2: SEHNR, FQNEAQ (reference sequence). The CDR3 loop spans 16 amino acids. Trimming took 7 bases from V and 0 from J; bases not matched to a gene: 8. This chain's CDR3 is CASTFQSGGSYNEQFF. Here the CDR3 DNA reads TGTGCCAGCACCTTTCAAAGCGGGGGCTCCTACAATGAGCAGTTCTTC.

This clone was detected only a few times. The chain uses TRBV7-2 and TRBJ2-1; 12 nucleotides match TRBD2. There are 18 residues in the CDR3. Germline V gene lookup returns CDR1 SGHTA and CDR2 FQGNSA. The junction had 4 bases not matched to a gene; V was cut back by 1 base and J by 0 bases. DNA of the CDR3: TGTGCCAGCAGCTTAGTAGCGACTAGCGGGGGCTCCTACAATGAGCAGTTCTTC. Protein sequence: CASSLVATSGGSYNEQFF. Full variable domain (missing parts from reference TRBV7-2 and TRBJ2-1): GAGVSQSPSNKVTEKGKDVELRCDPISGHTALYWYRQSLGQGLEFLIYFQGNSAPDKSGLPSDRFSAERTGGSVSTLTIQRTQQEDSAVYLCASSLVATSGGSYNEQFFGPGTRLTVL.